This T cell receptor (beta chain) originates from a study of T cell changes during pregnancy in multiple sclerosis. This table comes from immunoSEQ multiplex PCR, and its TCRdb copy is limited to in-frame clones, with some not included. This table has 29,000 or so clones, 80% to 90% appearing once. This CDR3 has 15 amino acids. Germline CDR1 ENHRY, CDR2 SYGVKD. V was pared by 7 bases and J by 3 bases, with 9 bases of the junction left unmatched. The chain combines TRBV10-3 with TRBJ1-3, with 7 bases matching TRBD1. The source of this sequence is a female donor with multiple sclerosis, enrolled in a pregnancy study. The sequencing used CD8+ T cells from peripheral blood mononuclear cells, collected in the second trimester of pregnancy. DNA of the CDR3: TGTGCCATCACCCAGGGGACAGTCCTTGGAAACACCATATATTTT. Its protein is CAITQGTVLGNTIYF.